This record concerns one TCR beta chain sequence. It lacks a known antigen. The sample holds no much larger clone one base away, and base qualities are not on file. The data were taken from a study of shared clonotypes between healthy human individuals (TCRdb year 2020). Background on the whole study: A couple of women and a few men aged 18 to 49 years were included in the cohort. For each donor, three plates each were used for CD4 naive and CD4 memory, two plates were used for CD8 naive, and one plate was used for CD8 memory. To increase sequencing depth and limit assay-specific biases, TCR repertoire library preparation and sequencing were carried out by different laboratories using diverse techniques. To estimate repertoire size and how much clonotypes are shared between individuals, the study performed deep sequencing of blood TCR repertoires from roughly five healthy adults. Each donor's leukapheresis produced roughly between roughly 0.85 and 10 billion PBMCs. Findings and caveats that apply to the study as a whole: Compared with non-shared clonotypes, clonotypes shared by all four sorted-subset donors had higher generation probabilities. Based on pairwise subsampling, the degree of clonotype sharing among donors was expected to be affected by sequencing depth. Rarefaction of sorted-subset datasets indicated incomplete sequencing despite the large sequencing depth. Sampling was restricted to blood, and TCR repertoires in tissue are likely to differ from TCR repertoires in blood. The small number of donors limited the genetic and exposure-history diversity represented. When a handful of donors were compared, the shared fraction of clonotypes was around 4.6% for naive CD4, 3% to 4% for naive CD8, about 2.5% for memory CD4, and 0.3% to 0.5% for memory CD8. Naive subsets generally had larger estimated clonotype richness than memory subsets did.

The donors were healthy, HIV-negative adults with no recently reported acute infections or vaccinations. Only Caucasian adults living in Nashville, Tennessee, USA were represented among the donors. Magnetic negative selection was used to enrich CD4+ T cells, after which naive cells were positively selected on CD45RA and the negative fraction became the memory subset. After blood collection by leukapheresis, PBMCs were isolated using Ficoll-Histopaque density gradient centrifugation and then cryopreserved in the vapor phase of liquid nitrogen. Purity and quantity of every magnetically sorted T cell population were checked by analytical flow cytometry. From each sorted fraction, genomic DNA was isolated and quantified by UV absorbance on a Nanodrop 2000c. Using the deep immunoSEQ assay, multiplex PCR amplified TCR CDR3 regions from genomic DNA. Genomic DNA extracted from each cell subset was distributed evenly over all wells of several immunoSEQ 96-well plates, and each plate served as one replicate. For sorted subsets, about 200 ng genomic DNA, equal to about 30,000 T cell genomes, was loaded into each replicate PCR. Purified libraries were quantified with a Qubit 3.0 fluorometer, sized on a Bioanalyzer 2100, and re-quantified with the KAPA Library Quantification kit. Every immunoSEQ 96-well plate was sequenced on a dedicated single-read 150-cycle Illumina NextSeq 550 flow cell. On the authors' methods: The immunoSEQ output contained only junctional sequences without quality scores, so filtering could not match that applied to full-length reads. To assign V/J genes and CDR3, sequences were annotated against IMGT germline references using PyIR, a Python wrapper for IgBLAST v1.9. Any read was removed if the V/J assignment was weak (E-value above 1e-6), the CDR3 was missing, or the read contained stop codons, out-of-frame junctions, or ambiguous translated residues. V3J clonotypes were defined by identical inferred V gene, J gene, and CDR3 amino acid sequence. Percentage overlap between repertoires was calculated by dividing the number of shared unique clonotypes by the size of the smaller repertoire. Richness of each repertoire was evaluated using RTK rarefaction, the Chao1 estimator, and Recon v2.1 estimates of unobserved clonotypes. Generation probabilities for all TCRbeta clonotypes obtained by the gDNA method from a handful of donors were computed using OLGA. The clones in this table, taken by TCRdb from immuneACCESS, are in-frame only. Not every clone is retained; where verified, under half of the shortfall comes from an unresolved V gene, and the cause of the rest is unknown. V, J and clone size are those of that table, while D and trimming were read from the DNA. This sample comprises over a million clones, about 84% of them detected only once. The ten largest clones add up to 0.5% to 0.6% of the sample.

The specimen sequenced was memory CD4+ T cells from PBMCs. The sample's cell subset or site label, in plain terms: CD45RA-negative fraction. The TCR comes from a man younger than 35 in good health. Some clones in this sample may be carry-over from other donors' samples.

The CDR3 protein sequence reads: CASSLAPQSYNEQFF. The nucleotide sequence reads as follows: TGCGCCAGCAGCTTGGCCCCTCAATCCTACAATGAGCAGTTCTTC. This chain is built from TRBV5-1 and TRBJ2-1; the D gene lacks a confident call. Between the V and J ends, shortened by 0 bases and 1 base respectively, the junction contains 8 bases. In the germline V gene, CDR1 corresponds to SGHRS and CDR2 to YFSETQ. The CDR3 covers 15 residues, taking in both the cysteine and the phenylalanine. Only CDR3 DNA remains: 45 bases, in frame from the first base. Reference TRBV5-1 and TRBJ2-1 genes cover what lies past the CDR3, so the full variable domain is KAGVTQTPRYLIKTRGQQVTLSCSPISGHRSVSWYQQTPGQGLQFLFEYFSETQRNKGNFPGRFSGRQFSNSRSEMNVSTLELGDSALYLCASSLAPQSYNEQFFGPGTRLTVL.